This T cell receptor (beta chain) was recovered during a study of blood T cell repertoires in COVID-19. Across the whole study: Sources were T cells, B-cell-depleted T cells, or PBMCs; the material itself was cDNA or gDNA.

Per the original data handling: Nucleated cell number was recorded as an estimate derived from reference gene primer amplification. Assay: immunoSEQ multiplex PCR; the TCRdb copy retains only in-frame clones and omits some. The DNA was the basis for D and trimming; V, J and clone size are from that table. The table includes about 400,000 clones, roughly nine tenths detected once. Recruits, aged about 18 to 100 years, lived in 24 US areas. Deletions cut 3 bases from V and 8 bases from J, with 23 bases between. CDR3 length: 17 residues. Germline CDR1 SGHKS, CDR2 YYEKEE (reference sequence). V is TRBV5-5 and J is TRBJ1-4, with TRBD1 as a possible D gene (5 bases). The sequencing input was PBMCs or T cells enriched from blood (not recorded which). The clonotype comes from a woman in her thirties who had recovered from COVID-19. The CDR3 DNA reads TGTGCCAGCAGCTCAAACCGTTGGGGGGACGTGGAGGAAAAACTGTTTTTT. This codes for CASSSNRWGDVEEKLFF.